The 26 T cell receptor beta chains presented below share a single source sample, sequenced in a study of blood T cell repertoires in COVID-19. Sequenced by immunoSEQ multiplex PCR; TCRdb stores in-frame clones only, minus some. The sample has over 250,000 clones, 70% to 90% seen once. Source material: peripheral blood. The receptors derive from a woman aged 60-75 years with acute or convalescent COVID-19.

The chain has TRBV19 and TRBJ1-1; D uncertain. Trimming removed 10 bases at V and 4 bases at J, with 13 bases between. Germline CDR1 LNHDA, CDR2 SQIVND (reference sequence). The CDR3 contains 12 residues. CDR3 sequence reads: CATSMEGTEAFF. The CDR3 DNA is TGTGCCACCAGCATGGAGGGCACTGAAGCTTTCTTT.

The chain combines TRBV6-5 with TRBJ1-4, with 7 nucleotides matching TRBD1. With V trimmed by 5 bases and J by 5 bases, 5 bases remained unmatched. CDR1 is MNHEY, CDR2 SVGAGI, per germline. The CDR3 covers 14 residues. CDR3 region: CASSPRTGNEKLFF. Written as DNA, the CDR3 is TGTGCCAGCAGTCCACGGACAGGCAATGAAAAACTGTTTTTT.

The chain combines TRBV18 with TRBJ1-2; 10 bases map to TRBD1. Germline V gives CDR1 KGHSH, CDR2 LQKENI. CDR3 length: 17 amino acids. With V trimmed by 2 bases and J by 0 bases, 6 bases remained unmatched. CDR3: CASSPSRTGGPNYGYTF. CDR3 bases: TGTGCCAGCTCACCATCCCGGACAGGGGGGCCTAACTATGGCTACACCTTC.

The chain has TRBV19 and TRBJ2-3; TRBD1 might be the D (5 bases). CDR3 length: 16 residues. Germline lookup yields CDR1 LNHDA and CDR2 SQIVND (reference sequence). The germline V and J ends were trimmed by 3 bases and 6 bases, with 19 bases remaining between them. The CDR3 DNA sequence: TGTGCCAGTAGTATTGGCACAGGTAATGTGCGTGATACGCAGTATTTT. Amino acid sequence: CASSIGTGNVRDTQYF.

This chain connects TRBV28 to TRBJ2-5, with a possible D match to TRBD2 (5 bases). Germline V lookup: CDR1 MDHEN, CDR2 SYDVKM. The V end was cut by 5 bases, the J end by 2 bases, with 12 bases between. There are 14 residues in the CDR3. In DNA form, the CDR3 reads TGTGCCAGCAGTACCGCGGGCCCTCAAGAGACCCAGTACTTC. Residues: CASSTAGPQETQYF.

The chain recombines TRBV27 with TRBJ2-7, with TRBD1 identical over 9 bases. Germline loops: CDR1 MNHEY, CDR2 SMNVEV (reference sequence). V was clipped by 2 bases and J by 4 bases; unmatched bases: 15. The CDR3 has 18 amino acids. CDR3 region: CASSLRSVWVDRGYEQYF. DNA for the CDR3: TGTGCCAGCAGTTTACGTAGTGTTTGGGTGGACAGGGGTTACGAGCAGTACTTC.

The J gene is TRBJ1-1, the V gene TRBV29-1; 7 bases map to TRBD1. The CDR3 has 13 amino acids. Losses at the gene ends were 4 bases for V and 6 bases for J; bases not matched to a gene: 8. Germline V gene data show CDR1 as SQVTM and CDR2 as ANQGSEA. The CDR3 DNA follows: TGCAGCGTTGCCAGACAGGGAAGCTCTGAAGCTTTCTTT. It translates to CSVARQGSSEAFF.

This chain connects TRBV5-1 to TRBJ2-2; 11 nucleotides align to TRBD1. This CDR3 comprises 17 residues. V gave up 3 bases and J gave up 1 base; unmatched junction bases: 5. The germline V gene encodes CDR1 SGHRS and CDR2 YFSETQ. As DNA, the CDR3 is TGCGCCAGCAGCTACCGGACAGGGGGCTGGAACACCGGGGAGCTGTTTTTT. Translated, it gives CASSYRTGGWNTGELFF. Supplemented by reference TRBV5-1 and TRBJ2-2, the full variable domain reads KAGVTQTPRYLIKTRGQQVTLSCSPISGHRSVSWYQQTPGQGLQFLFEYFSETQRNKGNFPGRFSGRQFSNSRSEMNVSTLELGDSALYLCASSYRTGGWNTGELFFGEGSRLTVL.

The chain links TRBV2 to TRBJ1-5; D uncertain. CDR1 is SNHLY and CDR2 is FYNNEI in the germline V gene. The CDR3 extends over 14 amino acids. V lost 5 bases to trimming and J lost 2 bases, with 10 bases between them. In DNA form, the CDR3 reads TGTGCCAGCAGTAGGCCCGGGGGCAATCAGCCCCAGCATTTT. Translated: CASSRPGGNQPQHF.

This chain connects TRBV9 to TRBJ2-3; 9 bases match TRBD1. This CDR3 is 16 amino acids long. With V trimmed by 0 bases and J by 2 bases, 4 bases remained unmatched. The germline CDR1 and CDR2 sequences are SGDLS and YYNGEE. The CDR3 bases are TGTGCCAGCAGCGTAGAGGGACAGGGCCCCACAGATACGCAGTATTTT. Protein: CASSVEGQGPTDTQYF.

V is TRBV4-2 and J is TRBJ1-2, with D possibly being TRBD1 (5 bases). V was cut by 5 bases and J by 5 bases, with 12 bases left in between. Germline loops: CDR1 LGHNA, CDR2 YNFKEQ. The CDR3 loop spans 13 amino acids. Written as DNA, the CDR3 is TGTGCCAGCAGCTACGGCAGGGCATATGGCTACACCTTC. Its translation is CASSYGRAYGYTF.

The V gene is TRBV5-1, the J gene TRBJ2-7; weak D call: TRBD1 (6 bases). Trimming shortened V by 4 bases and J by 5 bases, and 19 bases separated the two germline ends. The CDR3 has 15 residues. CDR1 SGHRS and CDR2 YFSETQ come from the germline V gene. CDR3 sequence reads: CASSTGTIRADEQYF. Written as DNA, the CDR3 is TGCGCCAGCAGCACAGGGACGATCCGTGCTGACGAGCAGTACTTC. Full variable domain (missing parts from reference TRBV5-1 and TRBJ2-7): KAGVTQTPRYLIKTRGQQVTLSCSPISGHRSVSWYQQTPGQGLQFLFEYFSETQRNKGNFPGRFSGRQFSNSRSEMNVSTLELGDSALYLCASSTGTIRADEQYFGPGTRLTVT.

The CDR3 nucleotides are TGTGCCTGGAGTCGTATTTTGGGAGTAAAAGGGAGGAATGAGCAGTTCTTC. It yields the protein CAWSRILGVKGRNEQFF. The V call is TRBV30, the J call TRBJ2-1; D possibly corresponds to TRBD2 (6 bases). Germline loops: CDR1 GTSNPN, CDR2 SVGIG (reference sequence). The CDR3 loop spans 17 amino acids. Trimming stripped 2 bases from V and 7 bases from J, with 24 bases between. Full variable domain (rest looked up from reference TRBV30 and TRBJ2-1): SQTIHQWPATLVQPVGSPLSLECTVEGTSNPNLYWYRQAAGRGLQLLFYSVGIGQISSEVPQNLSASRPQDRQFILSSKKLLLSDSGFYLCAWSRILGVKGRNEQFFGPGTRLTVL.

This chain joins TRBV5-1 and TRBJ1-1; 8 bases fit TRBD1. Trimming at V came to 4 bases and at J to 4 bases, leaving 18 bases not matched to a gene. The CDR3 is made up of 18 amino acids. CDR1 is SGHRS and CDR2 is YFSETQ in the germline V gene. In nucleotides, the CDR3 is TGCGCCAGCAGCCACGCCGCAGGGGGCGTTACGTCCTCCACTGAAGCTTTCTTT. Its translation is CASSHAAGGVTSSTEAFF.

This rearrangement joins TRBV12-3 or TRBV12-4 to TRBJ1-2; tentatively, D is TRBD1 (6 bases). Trimming took 7 bases from V and 5 from J, leaving 14 bases between them. This CDR3 contains 13 residues. DNA of the CDR3: TGTGCCAGCACCGTGGGGGCGTTGTATGGCTACACCTTC. Encoded protein: CASTVGALYGYTF.

V usage is TRBV7-6 and J usage is TRBJ2-1; weak D call: TRBD2 (7 bases). The CDR3 extends over 14 amino acids. The V end was cut by 0 bases, the J end by 6 bases, with 9 bases between. Germline CDR1 is SGHVS and CDR2 is FNYEAQ. For the CDR3, the DNA is TGTGCCAGCAGCTTAGCGGGGGGGCCCAATGAGCAGTTCTTC. Residues: CASSLAGGPNEQFF.

This rearrangement joins TRBV27 to TRBJ1-2; no clear D. The CDR3 contains 14 residues. The germline gives CDR1 MNHEY, CDR2 SMNVEV (reference sequence). Deletions cut 3 bases from V and 4 bases from J, with 12 bases between. The CDR3 nucleotides are TGTGCCAGCAGTTTCGCCCCCGGGGTCTATGGCTACACCTTC. As protein: CASSFAPGVYGYTF.

This clone occurred a few times. The chain uses TRBV3-1 (or the pseudogene TRBV3-2) and TRBJ2-2, with a weak D call TRBD2 (6 bases). Germline V gene lookup returns CDR1 LGHDT and CDR2 YNNKEL (reference sequence). The CDR3 contains 14 residues. Trimming shortened V by 4 bases and J by 2 bases, and 8 bases separated the two germline ends. CDR3: CASSPGVNTGELFF. Here the CDR3 DNA reads TGTGCCAGCAGCCCGGGAGTTAACACCGGGGAGCTGTTTTTT.

This rearrangement joins TRBV2 to TRBJ2-1; 8 nucleotides match TRBD1. The CDR3 has 15 residues. From germline, CDR1 is SNHLY and CDR2 FYNNEI. V shed 6 bases, J shed 3 bases, and the junction held 7 bases outside the gene matches. The CDR3 loop is CASSWTGRSYNEQFF. DNA for the CDR3: TGTGCCAGCAGCTGGACAGGGCGTAGCTACAATGAGCAGTTCTTC.

V is TRBV6-6 and J is TRBJ2-3, with 9 bases matching TRBD2. Germline V CDR1 and CDR2: MNHNY, SVGAGI (reference sequence). This CDR3 has 18 amino acids. J gave up 0 bases and V 5 bases, and 12 bases lay outside the gene matches. CDR3 sequence: CASSPGTSHYTSTDTQYF. CDR3 coding DNA: TGTGCCAGCAGTCCCGGGACTAGCCATTATACTAGCACAGATACGCAGTATTTT.

The chain carries TRBV15 and TRBJ1-4, with no clear D. The germline gives CDR1 LNHNV, CDR2 YYDKDF (reference sequence). CDR3 length: 15 amino acids. Trimming took off 3 bases at V and 3 bases at J, with 11 bases between the two ends. The CDR3 loop is CATSRAGAANEKLFF. The CDR3 DNA is TGTGCCACCAGCAGGGCCGGAGCGGCTAATGAAAAACTGTTTTTT.

The rearrangement joins TRBV4-1 to TRBJ2-3, with 9 bases fitting TRBD1. V gave up 4 bases and J gave up 4 bases; unmatched junction bases: 3. Germline-derived CDR1 and CDR2 are MGHRA and YSYEKL. The length of the CDR3 is 14 residues. This CDR3 is CASSLGQGSDTQYF. In DNA, the CDR3 is TGCGCCAGCAGCCTTGGACAGGGGTCAGATACGCAGTATTTT.

This clone has just one count. The J gene is TRBJ2-7, the V gene TRBV27; the match to TRBD1 covers 10 bases. The CDR3 runs 16 residues. The ends lost 6 bases at V and 5 bases at J; junction bases unmatched: 13. Germline V gene data show CDR1 as MNHEY and CDR2 as SMNVEV (reference sequence). CDR3 in amino acids: CASSLIQGQGVNEQYF. The CDR3, as DNA: TGTGCCAGCAGCCTAATACAAGGACAGGGGGTGAACGAGCAGTACTTC.

This sequence joins TRBV18 and TRBJ1-6; 9 positions match TRBD1. Germline assignment: CDR1 KGHSH and CDR2 LQKENI. With 0 bases clipped from V and 6 bases from J, the junction kept 3 bases outside the gene matches. This CDR3 spans 16 amino acids. The CDR3 is CASSPPGQGRNSPLHF. DNA for the CDR3: TGTGCCAGCTCACCACCGGGACAGGGCCGTAATTCACCCCTCCACTTT.

The chain links TRBV4-1 to TRBJ1-1; a possible D gene is TRBD1 (6 bases). The V end was cut by 3 bases, the J end by 0 bases, with 20 bases between. Germline V gene data show CDR1 as MGHRA and CDR2 as YSYEKL. The CDR3 is made up of 18 amino acids. The CDR3 loop reads CASSHHRQEANMNTEAFF. The CDR3 DNA reads TGCGCCAGCAGCCACCACAGACAGGAAGCGAACATGAACACTGAAGCTTTCTTT.

The J gene is TRBJ1-1, the V gene TRBV4-3; 7 bases align to TRBD1. Germline V gene sequence: CDR1 LGHNA, CDR2 YSLEER. This CDR3 contains 16 residues. V shed 1 base, J shed 4 bases, and the junction held 9 bases outside the gene matches. The CDR3 DNA reads TGCGCCAGCAGCCAAGTTTGGAGGGGGCGAGGCACTGAAGCTTTCTTT. It encodes CASSQVWRGRGTEAFF.